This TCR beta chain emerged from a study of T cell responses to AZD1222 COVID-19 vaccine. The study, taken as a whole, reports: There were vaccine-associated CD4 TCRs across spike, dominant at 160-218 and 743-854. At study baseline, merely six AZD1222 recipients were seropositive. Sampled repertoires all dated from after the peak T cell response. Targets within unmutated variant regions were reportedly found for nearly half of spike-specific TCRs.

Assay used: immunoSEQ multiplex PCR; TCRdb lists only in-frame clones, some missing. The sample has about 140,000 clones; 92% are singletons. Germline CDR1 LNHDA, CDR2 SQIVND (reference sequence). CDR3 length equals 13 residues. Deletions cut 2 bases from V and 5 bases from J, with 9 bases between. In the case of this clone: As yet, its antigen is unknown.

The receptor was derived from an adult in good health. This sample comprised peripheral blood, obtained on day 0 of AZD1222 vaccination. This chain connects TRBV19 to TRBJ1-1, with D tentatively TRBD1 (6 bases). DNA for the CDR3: TGTGCCAGTAGTATACTCCAGGGGACTGAAGCTTTCTTT. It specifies CASSILQGTEAFF.